One sample yielded the 9 T cell receptor beta chains listed below, sequenced in a study of cytomegalovirus exposure and HLA in healthy donors. The PCR used 60 Vbeta and 13 Jbeta primers. TCRdb's table, derived via immunoSEQ multiplex PCR, lists solely in-frame clones and lacks some. Of some 140,000 clones in the sample, about three quarters are singletons; the top ten hold over 3%. Sequenced sample: PBMCs. These receptors came from a woman aged 40-49 years in good health and CMV-seronegative.

This clone appeared a single time. V is TRBV28 and J is TRBJ1-4, with 9 bases lining up with TRBD1. Germline V gives CDR1 MDHEN, CDR2 SYDVKM. The CDR3 has 18 residues. J gave up 3 bases and V 3 bases, and 11 bases lay outside the gene matches. The CDR3 reads CASSFGPGQGESNEKLFF. The CDR3 bases are TGTGCCAGCAGTTTTGGGCCGGGACAGGGAGAATCTAATGAAAAACTGTTTTTT. Filled out from reference TRBV28 and TRBJ1-4, the complete variable domain reads DVKVTQSSRYLVKRTGEKVFLECVQDMDHENMFWYRQDPGLGLRLIYFSYDVKMKEKGDIPEGYSVSREKKERFSLILESASTNQTSMYLCASSFGPGQGESNEKLFFGSGTQLSVL.

This clone was observed a handful of times. This chain links TRBV29-1 with TRBJ2-2; 7 bases are shared with TRBD1. J was trimmed by 8 bases and V by 7 bases; bases with no gene match: 10. Germline V gene data show CDR1 as SQVTM and CDR2 as ANQGSEA. CDR3 length: 13 residues. The CDR3 loop reads CSGNRGIMGELFF. The CDR3 nucleotides read TGCAGCGGGAACAGGGGAATTATGGGGGAGCTGTTTTTT.

This chain joins TRBV18 and TRBJ2-5; D may be TRBD2 (5 bases). Germline V lookup: CDR1 KGHSH, CDR2 LQKENI. V lost 2 bases and J 2 bases, leaving 9 bases between the germline ends. This CDR3 contains 14 residues. The CDR3 region has the DNA TGTGCCAGCTCACCATTAGGACTTCAAGAGACCCAGTACTTC. This encodes CASSPLGLQETQYF.

The chain employs TRBV10-1 and TRBJ1-1; 8 bases agree with TRBD1. Germline CDR1 reads WNHNN; CDR2 reads SYGVQD (reference sequence). The CDR3 consists of 13 residues. The junction had 4 bases not matched to a gene; V was cut back by 5 bases and J by 5 bases. CDR3 sequence reads: CASSKDRATEAFF. In DNA form, the CDR3 reads TGCGCCAGCAGTAAGGACAGGGCAACTGAAGCTTTCTTT.

The rearrangement uses TRBV27 and TRBJ2-7, with 10 bases that match TRBD1. The CDR3 contains 15 residues. Per germline, CDR1 MNHEY and CDR2 SMNVEV (reference sequence). With V trimmed by 3 bases and J by 3 bases, 5 bases remained unmatched. CDR3 in amino acids: CASSFGGQGYYEQYF. CDR3 DNA: TGTGCCAGCAGTTTTGGGGGACAGGGGTACTACGAGCAGTACTTC.

The chain carries TRBV6-5 and TRBJ1-2; D is possibly TRBD1 (5 bases). Germline V gene lookup returns CDR1 MNHEY and CDR2 SVGAGI. CDR3 length: 15 amino acids. V lost 2 bases and J 5 bases, leaving 15 bases between the germline ends. The CDR3 DNA is TGTGCCAGCAGTTACAGTCCCGACAGTTCATATGGCTACACCTTC. This encodes CASSYSPDSSYGYTF.

Turning to this clone: The same CDR3 can be traced to other DNA sequences in this sample. The CDR3 reads CASSLAAGNQPQHF. The CDR3 DNA reads as TGTGCCAGCAGCTTGGCGGCGGGCAATCAGCCCCAGCATTTT. The rearrangement joins TRBV5-6 to TRBJ1-5; D is undetermined. CDR1 is SGHDT and CDR2 is YYEEEE in the germline V gene. The CDR3 runs 14 residues. Trimming shortened V by 0 bases and J by 2 bases, and 6 bases separated the two germline ends.

This chain links TRBV2 with TRBJ1-5; no definite D call. Germline values: CDR1 SNHLY, CDR2 FYNNEI. CDR3 length equals 14 residues. V was pared by 1 base and J by 2 bases, with 6 bases between. CDR3 in DNA: TGTGCCAGCAGTGAAGGTCAGGGCAATCAGCCCCAGCATTTT. It translates to CASSEGQGNQPQHF.

This chain links TRBV21-1 with TRBJ1-1; TRBD1, the table's D call, lacks a check against the DNA. TRBV21-1 represents a pseudogene. The CDR3 runs to 15 residues. Here the CDR3 DNA reads TGTGCCAGCAGCAAAGGGCAGGTAAGAAACACTGAAGCTTTCTTT. Protein sequence: CASSKGQVRNTEAFF.